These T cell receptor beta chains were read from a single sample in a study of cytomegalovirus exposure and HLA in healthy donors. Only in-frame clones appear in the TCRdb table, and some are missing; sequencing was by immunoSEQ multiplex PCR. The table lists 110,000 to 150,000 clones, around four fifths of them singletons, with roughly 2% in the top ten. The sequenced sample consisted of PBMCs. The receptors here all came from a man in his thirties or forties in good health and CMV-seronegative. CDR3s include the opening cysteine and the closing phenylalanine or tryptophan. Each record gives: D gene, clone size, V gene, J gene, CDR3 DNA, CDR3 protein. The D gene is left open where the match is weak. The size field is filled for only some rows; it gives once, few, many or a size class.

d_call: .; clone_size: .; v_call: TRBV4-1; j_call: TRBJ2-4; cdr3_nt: TGCGCCAGCAGCCAAGATGGGAGTACTCTAGCCAAAAACATTCAGTACTTC; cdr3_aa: CASSQDGSTLAKNIQYF
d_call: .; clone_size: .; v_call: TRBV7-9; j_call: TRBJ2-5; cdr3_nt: TGTGCCAGCAGCTTGGGGCAAGGAGGGCTCGGGGAGACCCAGTACTTC; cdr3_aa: CASSLGQGGLGETQYF
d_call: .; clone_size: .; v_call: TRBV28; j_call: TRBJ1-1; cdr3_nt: TGTGCCAGCAGTTCACCCGGACAGCACACTGAAGCTTTCTTT; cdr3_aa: CASSSPGQHTEAFF
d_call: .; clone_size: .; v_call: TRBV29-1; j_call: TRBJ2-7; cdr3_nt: TGCAGCGTTGCGGACAGCTACGAGCAGTACTTC; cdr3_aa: CSVADSYEQYF
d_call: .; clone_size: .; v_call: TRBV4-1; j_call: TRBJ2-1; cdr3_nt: TGCGCCAGCAGCATAAGAGGGGGGGAACATTACAATGAGCAGTTCTTC; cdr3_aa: CASSIRGGEHYNEQFF
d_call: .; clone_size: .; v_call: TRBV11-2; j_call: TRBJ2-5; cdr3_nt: TGTGCCAGCAGCTTAGGGACAATTCAAGAGACCCAGTACTTC; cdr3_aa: CASSLGTIQETQYF
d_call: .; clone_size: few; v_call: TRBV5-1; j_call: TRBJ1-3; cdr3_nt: TGCGCCAGCAGCTTGGGCAGTCAAAGAGGAAACACCATATATTTT; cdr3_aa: CASSLGSQRGNTIYF
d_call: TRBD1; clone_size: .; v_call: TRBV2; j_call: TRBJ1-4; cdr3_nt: TGTGCCAGCAGTGGGGACAGGGGGGTTACTAATGAAAAACTGTTTTTT; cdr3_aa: CASSGDRGVTNEKLFF
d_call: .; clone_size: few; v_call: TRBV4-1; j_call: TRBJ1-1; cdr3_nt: TGCGCCAGCAGCCAAGGGTGGGGTCAGGGGCGCGAAGCTTTCTTT; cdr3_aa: CASSQGWGQGREAFF
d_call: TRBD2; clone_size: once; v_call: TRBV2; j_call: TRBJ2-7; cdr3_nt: TGTGCCAGCAGGCGGAGACTAGCGTACGAGCAGTACTTC; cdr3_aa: CASRRRLAYEQYF
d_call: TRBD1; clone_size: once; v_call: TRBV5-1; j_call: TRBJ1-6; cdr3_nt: TGCGCCAGCAGCCCAGACAGGGGTAATTCACCCCTCCACTTT; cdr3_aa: CASSPDRGNSPLHF
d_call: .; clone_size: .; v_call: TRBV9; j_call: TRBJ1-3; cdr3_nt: TGTGCCAGCAGTCGGTATCCTGGAAACACCATATATTTT; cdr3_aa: CASSRYPGNTIYF
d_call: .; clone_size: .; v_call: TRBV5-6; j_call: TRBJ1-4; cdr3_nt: TGTGCCAGCAGCTTTTCAAGGAGTAATGAAAAACTGTTTTTT; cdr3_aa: CASSFSRSNEKLFF
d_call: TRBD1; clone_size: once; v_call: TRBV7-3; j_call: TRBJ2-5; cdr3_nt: TGTGCCAGCAGCTTTGGGGACAGGGATAGGGAGACCCAGTACTTC; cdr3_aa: CASSFGDRDRETQYF
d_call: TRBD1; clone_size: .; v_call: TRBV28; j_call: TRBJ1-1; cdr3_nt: TGTGCCAGCACTAGAAGACAGGGAACGAGCACTGAAGCTTTCTTT; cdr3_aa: CASTRRQGTSTEAFF
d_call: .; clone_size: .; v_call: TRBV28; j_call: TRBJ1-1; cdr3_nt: TGTGCCAGCTTCTCCGGGGGGGCCCGGAACACTGAAGCTTTCTTT; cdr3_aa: CASFSGGARNTEAFF
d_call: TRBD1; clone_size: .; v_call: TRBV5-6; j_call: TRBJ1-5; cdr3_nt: TGTGCCAGCAGCTTTCAGGGGGCGGGCAATCAGCCCCAGCATTTT; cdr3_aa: CASSFQGAGNQPQHF
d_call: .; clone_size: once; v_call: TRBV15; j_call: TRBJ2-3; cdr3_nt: TGTGCCACCAGCAGAGATGTAACAGGGTTACGGCATTTT; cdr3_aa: CATSRDVTGLRHF
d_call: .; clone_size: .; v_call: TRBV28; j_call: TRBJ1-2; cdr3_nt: TGTGCCAGCAGTCTCCCCCCGACGGAGTATGGCTACACCTTC; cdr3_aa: CASSLPPTEYGYTF
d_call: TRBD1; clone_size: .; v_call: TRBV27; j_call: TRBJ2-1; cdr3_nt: TGTGCCAGCAGTTTCGGGACAGGATGGAATGAGCAGTTCTTC; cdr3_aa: CASSFGTGWNEQFF
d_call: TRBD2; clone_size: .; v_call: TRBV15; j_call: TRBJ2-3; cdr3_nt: TGTGCCACCAGCAGAGATTCGGCGGGAGGGCCGGAGGATACGCAGTATTTT; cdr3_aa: CATSRDSAGGPEDTQYF
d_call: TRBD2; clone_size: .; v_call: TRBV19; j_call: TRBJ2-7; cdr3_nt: TGTGCCAGTAGTACCGGACTAGTGACATACGAGCAGTACTTC; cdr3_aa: CASSTGLVTYEQYF
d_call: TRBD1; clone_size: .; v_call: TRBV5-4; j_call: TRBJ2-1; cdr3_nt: TGTGCCAGCAGTCGGGACAGGGGATCCTACAATGAGCAGTTCTTC; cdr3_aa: CASSRDRGSYNEQFF
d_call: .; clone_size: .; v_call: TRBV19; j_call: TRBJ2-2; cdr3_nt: TGTGCCAGTAGTATGGTTCCTAGCCCCGGGGAGCTGTTTTTT; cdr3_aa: CASSMVPSPGELFF
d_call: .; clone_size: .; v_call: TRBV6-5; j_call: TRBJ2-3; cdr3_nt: TGTGCCAGCAGTACGGGGGGCGATGCAGATACGCAGTATTTT; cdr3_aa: CASSTGGDADTQYF
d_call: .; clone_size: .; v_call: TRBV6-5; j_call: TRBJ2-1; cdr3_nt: TGTGCCAGCAGTTACGGCGAAGAGGTTAATGAGCAGTTCTTC; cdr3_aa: CASSYGEEVNEQFF
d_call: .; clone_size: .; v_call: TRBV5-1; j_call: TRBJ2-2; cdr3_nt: TGCGCCAGCAGCTTGAGGCCTAGCGAAGTCGGGGAGCTGTTTTTT; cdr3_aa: CASSLRPSEVGELFF
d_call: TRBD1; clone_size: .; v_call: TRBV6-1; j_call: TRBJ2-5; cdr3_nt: TGTGCCAGCAGTGAACAGCGCACAGGGGTCGAGACCCAGTACTTC; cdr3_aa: CASSEQRTGVETQYF
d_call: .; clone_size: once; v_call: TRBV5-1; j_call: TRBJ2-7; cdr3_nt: TGCGCCAGCAGCTTGGGACAGTCTATAGCTGATGAGCAGTACTTC; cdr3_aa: CASSLGQSIADEQYF
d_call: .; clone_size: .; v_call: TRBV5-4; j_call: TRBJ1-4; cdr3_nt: TGTGCCAGCAGCTTGGAGCTTGAGGGAAAACTGTTTTTT; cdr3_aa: CASSLELEGKLFF
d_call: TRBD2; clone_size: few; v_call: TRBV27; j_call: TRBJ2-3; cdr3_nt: TGTGCCAGCAGTCACAGGGTCCGGGGGCGCGGGGGGAACACAGATACGCAGTATTTT; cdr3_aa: CASSHRVRGRGGNTDTQYF
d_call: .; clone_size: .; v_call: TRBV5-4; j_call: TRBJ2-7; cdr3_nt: TGTGCCAGCAGCAGCACCTACGAGCAGTACTTC; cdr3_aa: CASSSTYEQYF
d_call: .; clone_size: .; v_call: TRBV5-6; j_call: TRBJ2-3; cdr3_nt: TGTGCCAGCAGCCGCCTGACGACAGGACGTAAAGAATATACGCAGTATTTT; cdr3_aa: CASSRLTTGRKEYTQYF
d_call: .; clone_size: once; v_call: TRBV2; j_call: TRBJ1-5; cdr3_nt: TGTGCCAGCAGTGAAGGGCAGTACAATCAGCCCCAGCATTTT; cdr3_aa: CASSEGQYNQPQHF
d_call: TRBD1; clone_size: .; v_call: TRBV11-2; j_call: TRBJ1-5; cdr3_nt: TGTGCCAGCAGCCTTACGACAGGGAATCAGCCCCAGCATTTT; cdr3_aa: CASSLTTGNQPQHF
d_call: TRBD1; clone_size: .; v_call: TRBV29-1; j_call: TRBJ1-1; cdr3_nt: TGCAGCGTTGTCAGGACAGGGACTGAAGCTTTCTTT; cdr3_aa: CSVVRTGTEAFF
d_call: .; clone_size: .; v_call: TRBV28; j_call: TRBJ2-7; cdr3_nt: TGTGCCAGCAGTTTGTGGCAGGCGAGCTCCTACGAGCAGTACTTC; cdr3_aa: CASSLWQASSYEQYF
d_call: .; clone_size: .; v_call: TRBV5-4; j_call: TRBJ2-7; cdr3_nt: TGTGCCAGCAGCGGGCCCTACGAGCAGTACTTC; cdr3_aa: CASSGPYEQYF
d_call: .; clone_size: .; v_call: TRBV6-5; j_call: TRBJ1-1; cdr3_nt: TGTGCCAGCAGTTACTCCGGGGGGGGGAACACTGAAGCTTTCTTT; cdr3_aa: CASSYSGGGNTEAFF
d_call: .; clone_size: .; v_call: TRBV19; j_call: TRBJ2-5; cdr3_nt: TGTGCCAGTTTACTGTGGACACCGGTTTACCACGGGACCCAGTACTTC; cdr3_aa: CASLLWTPVYHGTQYF
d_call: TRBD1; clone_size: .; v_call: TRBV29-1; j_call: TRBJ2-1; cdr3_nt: TGCAGCGTTACAGGGGGCAATGAGCAGTTCTTC; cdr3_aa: CSVTGGNEQFF
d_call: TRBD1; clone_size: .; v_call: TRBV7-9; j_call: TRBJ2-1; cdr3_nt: TGTGCCAGCAGCTTAGCTGGGACAGGGGTTAATGAGCAGTTCTTC; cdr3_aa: CASSLAGTGVNEQFF
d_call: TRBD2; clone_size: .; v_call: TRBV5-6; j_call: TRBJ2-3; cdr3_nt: TGTGCCAGCAGCTTGCAACTAGCGGGGGCTATTACAGATACGCAGTATTTT; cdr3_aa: CASSLQLAGAITDTQYF
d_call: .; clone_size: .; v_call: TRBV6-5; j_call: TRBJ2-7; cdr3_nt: TGTGCCAGCAGCGAGGCAGATGTCTACGAGCAGTACTTC; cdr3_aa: CASSEADVYEQYF
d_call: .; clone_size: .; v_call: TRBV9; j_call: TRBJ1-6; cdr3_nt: TGTGCCAGCAGGGGCGATTCTAATTCACCCCTCCACTTT; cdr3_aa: CASRGDSNSPLHF
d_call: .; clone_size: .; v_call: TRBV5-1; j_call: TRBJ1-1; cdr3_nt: TGCGCCACCACGGGGGGTGGGGCGGACACTGAAGCTTTCTTT; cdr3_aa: CATTGGGADTEAFF
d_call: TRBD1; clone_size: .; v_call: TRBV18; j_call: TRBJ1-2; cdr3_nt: TGTGCCAGCTCAAGGTCCCAGGGGGATGGCTACACCTTC; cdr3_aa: CASSRSQGDGYTF
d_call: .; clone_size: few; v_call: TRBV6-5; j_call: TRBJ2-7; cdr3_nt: TGTGCCAGCAATGGGGTGACAGTACCCTACGAGCAGTACTTC; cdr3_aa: CASNGVTVPYEQYF
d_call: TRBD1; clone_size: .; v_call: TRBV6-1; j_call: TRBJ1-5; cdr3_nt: TGTGCCAGCAGCAGAACAGGGGGCGGCGGTCAGCCCCAGCATTTT; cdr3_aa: CASSRTGGGGQPQHF
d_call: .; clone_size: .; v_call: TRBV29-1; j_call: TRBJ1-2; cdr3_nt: TGCAGCGTTGAAGACACAGTGACAAACTATGGCTACACCTTC; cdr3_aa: CSVEDTVTNYGYTF
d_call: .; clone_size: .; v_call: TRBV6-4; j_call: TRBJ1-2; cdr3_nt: TGTGCCAGCAGTGAGACTGGAGAGGTCTCTAACTATGGCTACACCTTC; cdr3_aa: CASSETGEVSNYGYTF